The rows below give T cell receptor beta chains drawn from one sample of a study of T cell changes during pregnancy in multiple sclerosis. Only in-frame clones appear in the TCRdb table, and some are missing; sequencing was by immunoSEQ multiplex PCR. Among roughly 84,000 clones listed, 93% were seen once. The input for sequencing was peripheral blood, taken in the third trimester of pregnancy. The receptors were gathered from a female donor in good health, enrolled as a control in a pregnancy study. CDR3s include the opening cysteine and the closing phenylalanine or tryptophan. D genes are given only for firm matches. The size of a clone is reported for some rows only, either as once, few or many, or as a class for expanded clones.

len | j_gene | v_gene | abundance | d_gene | CDR3aa | CDR3nt
16 | TRBJ2-6 | TRBV5-1 | . | TRBD2 | CASSLAAGAGANVLTF | TGCGCCAGCAGCTTGGCCGCGGGGGCTGGGGCCAACGTCCTGACTTTC
17 | TRBJ2-1 | TRBV6-1 | once | TRBD2 | CASSDLNLAANYNEQFF | TGTGCCAGCAGTGACCTGAACCTAGCGGCAAACTACAATGAGCAGTTCTTC
15 | TRBJ2-3 | TRBV11-2 | . | TRBD1 | CASSLAGQGPDTQYF | TGTGCCAGCAGCTTGGCGGGACAGGGACCAGATACGCAGTATTTT
15 | TRBJ2-2 | TRBV7-9 | . | TRBD2 | CASSQGLAVAGELFF | TGTGCCAGCAGCCAAGGGCTAGCGGTCGCCGGGGAGCTGTTTTTT
17 | TRBJ2-2 | TRBV14 | . | TRBD1 | CASSPHAQGANTGELFF | TGTGCCAGCAGCCCGCACGCTCAGGGGGCGAATACCGGGGAGCTGTTTTTT
20 | TRBJ2-3 | TRBV29-1 | . | TRBD2 | CSVVPFTGGKAGGGPGTQYF | TGCAGCGTTGTACCATTCACAGGGGGGAAAGCGGGAGGGGGCCCTGGTACGCAGTATTTT
16 | TRBJ1-2 | TRBV27 | . | . | CASSSSDRYSNYGYTF | TGTGCCAGCAGTTCCTCGGACAGATACTCCAACTATGGCTACACCTTC
11 | TRBJ1-5 | TRBV2 | . | . | CASGPAEPQHF | TGTGCCAGCGGGCCCGCCGAGCCCCAGCATTTT
13 | TRBJ2-7 | TRBV5-6 | . | . | CASSFGENYEQYF | TGTGCCAGCAGCTTTGGGGAGAATTACGAGCAGTACTTC
13 | TRBJ1-1 | TRBV10-3 | . | . | CAIRKDLNTEAFF | TGTGCCATCAGAAAGGACTTGAACACTGAAGCTTTCTTT
15 | TRBJ2-1 | TRBV10-3 | . | TRBD1 | CAISDPGQGRNEQFF | TGTGCCATCAGTGACCCGGGACAGGGCAGGAATGAGCAGTTCTTC
17 | TRBJ2-2 | TRBV4-1 | . | . | CASSLSTPGTITGELFF | TGCGCCAGCAGCCTTTCTACCCCCGGGACAATCACCGGGGAGCTGTTTTTT
14 | TRBJ2-7 | TRBV7-2 | . | . | CASSPAGSAYEQYF | TGTGCCAGCAGCCCAGCAGGGTCAGCCTACGAGCAGTACTTC
12 | TRBJ2-5 | TRBV29-1 | . | . | CSTAGGGETQYF | TGCAGCACCGCAGGGGGAGGAGAGACCCAGTACTTC
17 | TRBJ2-2 | TRBV7-2 | . | TRBD2 | CASSPDGTSGNTGELFF | TGTGCCAGCAGCCCCGATGGGACTAGCGGGAACACCGGGGAGCTGTTTTTT
18 | TRBJ1-1 | TRBV11-2 | . | TRBD1 | CASSLEGQGTYMNTEAFF | TGTGCCAGCAGCTTAGAGGGACAGGGGACATATATGAACACTGAAGCTTTCTTT
15 | TRBJ2-1 | TRBV2 | . | TRBD2 | CASRGTSGSSSEQFF | TGTGCCAGCAGGGGCACTAGCGGGAGTAGTAGTGAGCAGTTCTTC
15 | TRBJ1-5 | TRBV28 | . | . | CASSRQGTSNQPQHF | TGTGCCAGCAGCCGTCAGGGGACAAGCAATCAGCCCCAGCATTTT
13 | TRBJ1-1 | TRBV7-6 | . | . | CASMGGANTEAFF | TGTGCCAGCATGGGAGGGGCTAACACTGAAGCTTTCTTT
15 | TRBJ1-5 | TRBV19 | . | . | CASSIKTGYNQPQHF | TGTGCCAGTAGTATAAAGACAGGATACAATCAGCCCCAGCATTTT
14 | TRBJ1-5 | TRBV2 | . | . | CASTGQNSNQPQHF | TGTGCCAGCACAGGCCAGAATAGCAATCAGCCCCAGCATTTT
17 | TRBJ2-5 | TRBV18 | . | TRBD2 | CASSPPNGLAGGRSQYF | TGTGCCAGCTCACCACCTAATGGACTAGCGGGAGGGAGGTCCCAGTACTTC
14 | TRBJ2-3 | TRBV6-5 | . | . | CASRGWQGTDTQYF | TGTGCCAGCAGGGGGTGGCAGGGGACAGATACGCAGTATTTT
15 | TRBJ1-1 | TRBV7-8 | . | TRBD1 | CASSYALQGFAEAFF | TGTGCCAGCAGTTACGCGTTACAGGGGTTCGCTGAAGCTTTCTTT
14 | TRBJ2-5 | TRBV5-1 | . | TRBD2 | CASSTGTSGETQYF | TGCGCCAGCAGCACCGGGACTAGCGGGGAGACCCAGTACTTC
15 | TRBJ2-3 | TRBV5-1 | . | TRBD2 | CASKRAGELTDTQYF | TGCGCCAGCAAAAGGGCGGGGGAACTCACAGATACGCAGTATTTT
16 | TRBJ2-4 | TRBV14 | . | TRBD2 | CASSQGRGGTSGIQYF | TGTGCCAGCAGCCAAGGAAGGGGAGGGACTAGCGGCATTCAGTACTTC
16 | TRBJ2-1 | TRBV5-1 | . | TRBD2 | CASSLAGTSSYNEQFF | TGCGCCAGCAGCTTGGCCGGGACTAGCTCCTACAATGAGCAGTTCTTC
15 | TRBJ2-1 | TRBV28 | . | . | CASSWTGGTYNEQFF | TGTGCCAGCAGTTGGACAGGAGGGACCTACAATGAGCAGTTCTTC
15 | TRBJ2-1 | TRBV7-9 | . | . | CASNLQGSLVGEQFF | TGTGCCAGCAACTTACAGGGTTCCCTAGTCGGTGAGCAGTTCTTC
15 | TRBJ2-2 | TRBV11-3 | . | . | CASSPSQGWAGELFF | TGTGCCAGCAGCCCCTCACAGGGCTGGGCCGGGGAGCTGTTTTTT
15 | TRBJ1-2 | TRBV28 | many | . | CASSLSVGETYGYTF | TGTGCCAGCAGTTTGTCCGTCGGGGAAACCTATGGCTACACCTTC
13 | TRBJ2-2 | TRBV28 | . | . | CASSPSNTGELFF | TGTGCCAGCAGCCCATCGAACACCGGGGAGCTGTTTTTT
13 | TRBJ1-2 | TRBV5-1 | . | . | CASSLEPSYGYTF | TGCGCCAGCAGCTTGGAACCCAGCTATGGCTACACCTTC
17 | TRBJ2-3 | TRBV4-2 | . | TRBD1 | CASSQDPRQGLYDTQYF | TGTGCCAGCAGCCAAGATCCTCGACAGGGATTATACGATACGCAGTATTTT
18 | TRBJ2-7 | TRBV27 | . | TRBD2 | CASSLEAGGSGYYYEQYF | TGTGCCAGCAGTTTAGAGGCGGGAGGGTCCGGTTACTACTACGAGCAGTACTTC
16 | TRBJ2-5 | TRBV5-1 | . | . | CASSPGGQGLQETQYF | TGCGCCAGCAGCCCGGGTGGGCAGGGACTCCAAGAGACCCAGTACTTC
14 | TRBJ1-2 | TRBV5-4 | . | . | CASSSRTGNYGYTF | TGTGCCAGCAGCTCAAGGACGGGAAACTATGGCTACACCTTC
14 | TRBJ2-2 | TRBV19 | few | TRBD2 | CASELAGKGRELFF | TGTGCCAGCGAGTTAGCGGGAAAAGGCCGGGAGCTGTTTTTT
12 | TRBJ1-2 | TRBV28 | . | TRBD1 | CASSYRGYGYTF | TGTGCCAGCAGTTACAGGGGGTATGGCTACACCTTC
12 | TRBJ2-7 | TRBV15 | . | . | CATSRGRFEQYF | TGTGCCACCAGCAGAGGGAGGTTCGAGCAGTACTTC